This TCR beta chain was captured by sequencing in a study of technical replicates of blood from a few donors. The repertoire was sequenced with immunoSEQ multiplex PCR; TCRdb's copy has only in-frame clones and lacks some. The table includes about 53,000 clones, roughly 84% detected once. The clonotype comes from a human donor in good health. Some clones in this sample may be carry-over from other donors' samples. Sequencing was performed on PBMCs.

CDR3 amino acids: CASSVILQGISSYNEQFF. CDR3 bases: TGTGCCAGTAGTGTAATCCTACAGGGTATTAGCTCCTACAATGAGCAGTTCTTC. The chain links TRBV19 to TRBJ2-1, with a tentative D call TRBD1 (6 bases). The CDR3 consists of 18 residues. From germline, CDR1 is LNHDA and CDR2 SQIVND (reference sequence). Trimming left V 5 bases short and J 0 bases short, with 20 bases between.